Shown below are 15 T cell receptor beta chains from a single sample sequenced in a study of Ad26.COV2.S vaccination and SARS-CoV-2 variants. Profiled with immunoSEQ multiplex PCR; TCRdb holds only in-frame clones, not every one. The sample gives about 320,000 clones, about 82% of which show up once; 1.5% to 2% is in the top ten. Noted treatment: 19 received Ad26.COV2.S at low or high dose, single or two shots; about 5 received placebo; per-sample allocation not given. On day 63 after the first injection, vaccine and placebo recipients gave samples. The source was peripheral blood, collected in a trial of Ad26.COV2.S vaccine versus placebo. Every receptor here comes from a person aged 18-60 years who received the Ad26.COV2.S COVID-19 vaccine or a placebo.

The chain couples TRBV30 to TRBJ1-3, with D unclear. The CDR3 runs to 12 residues. V dropped 5 bases and J dropped 7 bases, with 12 bases sitting between them. Germline lookup yields CDR1 GTSNPN and CDR2 SVGIG (reference sequence). This CDR3 reads CAWALTRNTIYF. The CDR3 DNA reads TGTGCCTGGGCCCTAACACGTAACACCATATATTTT.

The CDR3 reads CASSLEIVVAEQFF. Written as DNA, the CDR3 is TGTGCCAGCAGCTTAGAGATTGTCGTAGCGGAGCAGTTCTTC. This chain links TRBV7-2 with TRBJ2-1, with D tentatively TRBD2 (5 bases). This CDR3 contains 14 residues. Trimming removed 1 base at V and 10 bases at J, with 14 bases between. Germline CDR1 reads SGHTA; CDR2 reads FQGNSA.

V gene TRBV5-4 combines with J gene TRBJ2-2; D might be TRBD1 (6 bases). Deletions cut 4 bases from V and 2 bases from J, with 15 bases between. The CDR3 extends over 16 amino acids. Germline CDR1 and CDR2: SGHNT and YYREEE (reference sequence). CDR3 region: CASSLKQGTNTGELFF. CDR3 sequence (DNA): TGTGCCAGCAGCCTAAAACAGGGAACCAACACCGGGGAGCTGTTTTTT.

V is TRBV6-2 or TRBV6-3 and J is TRBJ2-3; TRBD2 matches 11 bases. Germline-derived CDR1 and CDR2 are MNHEY and SVGEGT. The CDR3 contains 15 residues. Trimming took 5 bases from V and 2 from J; bases not matched to a gene: 3. CDR3 protein: CASSRGLADTDTQYF. CDR3 nucleotides: TGTGCCAGCAGTAGGGGACTAGCGGACACAGATACGCAGTATTTT.

This chain uses TRBV28 with TRBJ1-1; D remains ambiguous. The CDR3 is 14 residues long. V lost 7 bases and J lost 0, with 12 bases in between. The V gene's germline CDR1 is MDHEN and CDR2 SYDVKM. The CDR3 region is CASTLEGLNTEAFF. CDR3 in DNA: TGTGCCAGCACCCTAGAAGGCCTGAACACTGAAGCTTTCTTT.

The chain carries TRBV10-3 and TRBJ2-1, with D perhaps matching TRBD1 (5 bases). Germline assignment: CDR1 ENHRY and CDR2 SYGVKD. Between the trimmed V and J ends, which lost 1 base and 9 bases, there was a span of 16 bases. The CDR3 runs to 15 residues. The CDR3 DNA reads TGTGCCATCAGTGAGTTCCTAGGGGCGTCGGCTGAGCAGTTCTTC. Translating gives CAISEFLGASAEQFF.

The J gene is TRBJ1-2, the V gene TRBV19; TRBD1 aligns across 8 bases. V lost 9 bases, J lost 7 bases, and 10 bases stayed unmatched. This CDR3 is 13 amino acids long. Germline CDR1 reads LNHDA; CDR2 reads SQIVND (reference sequence). CDR3 residues: CASARTGSFGYTF. CDR3 DNA: TGTGCCAGCGCCCGGACAGGGAGCTTTGGCTACACCTTC.

CDR3 DNA: TGTGCCAGTAGTATGAGATTGGGCGCCGAGACCCAGTACTTC. This codes for CASSMRLGAETQYF. The chain carries TRBV19 and TRBJ2-5; D is ambiguous. CDR1 and CDR2 (germline): LNHDA, SQIVND (reference sequence). Trimming cost V 3 bases and J 5 bases, with 13 bases left between them. The CDR3 spans 14 residues.

This chain joins TRBV4-3 and TRBJ2-6; TRBD1 agrees at 11 bases. With 1 base clipped from V and 2 bases from J, the junction kept 7 bases outside the gene matches. The germline V gene has CDR1 LGHNA and CDR2 YSLEER. The CDR3 has 19 amino acids. The CDR3 protein is CASSQGTGQGATGANVLTF. CDR3 sequence (DNA): TGCGCCAGCAGCCAAGGAACAGGACAGGGGGCAACTGGGGCCAACGTCCTGACTTTC.

This rearrangement joins TRBV2 to TRBJ1-6; no definite D call. This CDR3 region has 14 residues. Germline V lookup: CDR1 SNHLY, CDR2 FYNNEI. The V and J ends lost 6 bases and 0 bases respectively, with 6 bases between them. This CDR3 is CASSGSSYNSPLHF. The CDR3, as DNA: TGTGCCAGCAGCGGGAGCTCCTATAATTCACCCCTCCACTTT.

The chain carries TRBV6-2 or TRBV6-3 and TRBJ1-1; possibly TRBD1 for D (6 bases). The CDR3 is made up of 13 amino acids. Deletions cut 2 bases from V and 4 bases from J, with 8 bases between. CDR1 is MNHEY, CDR2 SVGEGT, per germline. In DNA form, the CDR3 reads TGTGCCAGCAGTTACAAGGGGGGCACTGAAGCTTTCTTT. This encodes CASSYKGGTEAFF.

The chain has TRBV4-1 and TRBJ1-6, with a weak D call TRBD1 (6 bases). Germline CDR1 MGHRA, CDR2 YSYEKL. CDR3 size: 21 residues. With 0 bases removed from V and 0 bases from J, the gap between germline ends came to 21 bases. The CDR3 DNA is TGCGCCAGCAGCCAAGAAAAGAGTAGGGGGTCGGGGAGCTCCTATAATTCACCCCTCCACTTT. It translates to CASSQEKSRGSGSSYNSPLHF.

The chain carries TRBV4-3 and TRBJ2-6; D is uncertain. The CDR3 is 16 amino acids. V was pared by 5 bases and J by 0 bases, with 11 bases between. Germline V gene data show CDR1 as LGHNA and CDR2 as YSLEER. Here the CDR3 DNA reads TGCGCCAGCAGCTACGGAGCTTCCTCTGGGGCCAACGTCCTGACTTTC. Protein sequence: CASSYGASSGANVLTF.

V is TRBV4-3 and J is TRBJ2-5; 7 bases match TRBD1. The CDR3 runs to 16 residues. Germline V gene sequence: CDR1 LGHNA, CDR2 YSLEER. Trimming at V came to 4 bases and at J to 5 bases, leaving 13 bases not matched to a gene. The CDR3 bases are TGCGCCAGCAGCCTCGGTGGAAGGGGGCTGGTGGAGACCCAGTACTTC. Translating gives CASSLGGRGLVETQYF.

V usage is TRBV6-2 or TRBV6-3 and J usage is TRBJ1-1; weak D call: TRBD1 (5 bases). The CDR3 extends over 13 amino acids. CDR1 is MNHEY, CDR2 SVGEGT, per germline. V was cut by 4 bases and J by 5 bases, with 11 bases left in between. The CDR3, as DNA: TGTGCCAGCAGTTGGGTGGAGGGGACTGAAGCTTTCTTT. It specifies CASSWVEGTEAFF.